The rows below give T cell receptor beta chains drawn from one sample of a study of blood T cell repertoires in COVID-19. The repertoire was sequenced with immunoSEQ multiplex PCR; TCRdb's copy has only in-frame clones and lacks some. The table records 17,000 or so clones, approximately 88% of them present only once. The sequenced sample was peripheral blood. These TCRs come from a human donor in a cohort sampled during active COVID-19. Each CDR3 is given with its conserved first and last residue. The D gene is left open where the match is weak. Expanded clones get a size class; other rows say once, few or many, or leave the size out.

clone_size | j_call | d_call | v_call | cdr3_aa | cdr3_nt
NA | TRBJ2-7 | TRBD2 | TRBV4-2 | CASSQDPILAGGLYEQYF | TGTGCCAGCAGCCAAGATCCGATACTAGCGGGAGGTCTTTACGAGCAGTACTTC
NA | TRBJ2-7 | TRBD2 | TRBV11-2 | CASSLAGGPSYEQYF | TGTGCCAGCAGCTTAGCGGGAGGGCCGAGCTACGAGCAGTACTTC
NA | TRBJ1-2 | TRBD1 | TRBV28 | CASSPTGGLGYGYTF | TGTGCCAGCAGTCCAACAGGGGGCCTAGGCTATGGCTACACCTTC
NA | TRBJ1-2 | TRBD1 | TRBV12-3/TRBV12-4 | CASSQGVGGYTF | TGTGCCAGCAGCCAGGGGGTCGGAGGCTACACCTTC
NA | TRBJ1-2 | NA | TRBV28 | CASSLSRASYGYTF | TGTGCCAGCAGTTTATCCAGGGCCTCCTATGGCTACACCTTC
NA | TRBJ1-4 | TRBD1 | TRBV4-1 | CASSRDRGNEKLFF | TGCGCCAGCAGCCGGGACAGGGGGAATGAAAAACTGTTTTTT
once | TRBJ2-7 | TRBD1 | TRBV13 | CASSPGQGADEQYF | TGTGCCAGCAGCCCGGGACAGGGGGCCGACGAGCAGTACTTC
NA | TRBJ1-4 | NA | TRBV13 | CASSLNTRGEKLFF | TGTGCCAGCAGCTTGAACACGAGAGGGGAAAAACTGTTTTTT
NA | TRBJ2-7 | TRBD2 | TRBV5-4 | CASSPGLAGGSYEQYF | TGTGCCAGCAGCCCGGGCCTAGCGGGAGGTTCCTACGAGCAGTACTTC
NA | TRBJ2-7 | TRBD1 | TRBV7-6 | CASSGRQGHDEQYF | TGTGCCAGCAGCGGTCGACAGGGACACGACGAGCAGTACTTC
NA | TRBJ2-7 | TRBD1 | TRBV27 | CASRVTGVRGPYEQYF | TGTGCCAGCAGGGTGACAGGGGTACGGGGGCCCTACGAGCAGTACTTC
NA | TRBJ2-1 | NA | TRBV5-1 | CASRRTGQFNEQFF | TGCGCCAGCAGGCGGACGGGACAATTCAATGAGCAGTTCTTC
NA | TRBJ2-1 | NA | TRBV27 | CASSFGGSYNEQFF | TGTGCCAGCAGTTTTGGGGGGTCCTACAATGAGCAGTTCTTC
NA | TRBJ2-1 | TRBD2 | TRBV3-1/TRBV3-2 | CASSQVAGGGLNNEQFF | TGTGCCAGCAGCCAAGTAGCGGGAGGGGGGTTAAACAATGAGCAGTTCTTC
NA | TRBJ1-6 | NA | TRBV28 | CASSIRQNSPLHF | TGTGCCAGCAGCATTAGACAGAATTCACCCCTCCACTTT
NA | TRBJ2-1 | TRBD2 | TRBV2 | CATGRTSGNEQFF | TGTGCCACCGGACGGACTAGCGGTAATGAGCAGTTCTTC
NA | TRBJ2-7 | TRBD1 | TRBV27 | CASSPGQTGYEQYF | TGTGCCAGCAGTCCGGGACAGACAGGCTACGAGCAGTACTTC
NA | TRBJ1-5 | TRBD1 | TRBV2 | CASSRQGESNQPQHF | TGTGCCAGCAGTAGACAGGGGGAAAGCAATCAGCCCCAGCATTTT
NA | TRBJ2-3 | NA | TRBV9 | CASSPWWAGADTQYF | TGTGCCAGCAGCCCCTGGTGGGCCGGCGCAGATACGCAGTATTTT